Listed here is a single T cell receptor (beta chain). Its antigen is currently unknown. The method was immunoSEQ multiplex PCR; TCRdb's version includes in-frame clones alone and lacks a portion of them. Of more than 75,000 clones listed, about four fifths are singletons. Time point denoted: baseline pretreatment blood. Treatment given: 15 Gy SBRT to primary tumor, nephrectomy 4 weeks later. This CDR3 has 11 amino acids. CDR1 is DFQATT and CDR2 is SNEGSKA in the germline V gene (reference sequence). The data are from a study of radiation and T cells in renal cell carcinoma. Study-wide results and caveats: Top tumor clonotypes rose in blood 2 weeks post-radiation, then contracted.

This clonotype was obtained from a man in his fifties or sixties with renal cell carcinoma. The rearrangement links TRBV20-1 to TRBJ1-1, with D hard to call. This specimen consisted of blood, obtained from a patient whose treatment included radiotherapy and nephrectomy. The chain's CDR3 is CSVDLDTEAFF. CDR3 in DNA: TGCAGCGTCGATTTGGACACTGAAGCTTTCTTT.